This entry lists 28 T cell receptor beta chains sequenced from one sample in a study of STAT5B mutations in CD4+ large granular lymphocyte leukemia. Clones were sequenced by immunoSEQ multiplex PCR, and TCRdb holds only the in-frame ones, with some missing. The sample shows roughly 30,000 clones, roughly nine tenths of them seen only once. What was sequenced was CD4+ T cells from blood buffy coats. These receptors were collected from a human donor in good health.

The rearrangement joins TRBV5-1 to TRBJ1-4; no reliable D call. Trimming shortened V by 0 bases and J by 8 bases, and 11 bases separated the two germline ends. Germline lookup yields CDR1 SGHRS and CDR2 YFSETQ. The CDR3 covers 14 residues. CDR3 loop: CASSLGARGEKLFF. Here the CDR3 DNA reads TGCGCCAGCAGCTTGGGTGCCCGCGGGGAAAAACTGTTTTTT.

CDR3 in amino acids: CASSLDGRREGPYGYTF. CDR3 nucleotides: TGCGCCAGCAGCTTGGACGGCAGGAGAGAAGGACCTTACGGCTACACCTTC. The chain couples TRBV5-1 to TRBJ1-2; D ambiguous. The CDR3 is made up of 17 amino acids. The V gene lost 0 bases and the J gene lost 8 bases, with 23 bases spanning the gap. Per germline, CDR1 SGHRS and CDR2 YFSETQ.

This chain joins TRBV7-3 and TRBJ2-5, with D perhaps matching TRBD1 or TRBD2 (5 bases each). The J call may be incorrect, as the DNA end agrees better with TRBJ2-7. The CDR3 covers 14 residues. Germline values: CDR1 SGHTA, CDR2 FQGTGA. The CDR3 DNA reads as TGTGCCAGCAGCCCCCATGGGGGATCCTACGAGCAGTACTTC. Encoded protein: CASSPHGGSYEQYF.

The chain uses TRBV7-9 and TRBJ2-7; tentative D call: TRBD1 (6 bases). The CDR3 runs 15 residues. Germline assignment: CDR1 SEHNR and CDR2 FQNEAQ (reference sequence). V shed 5 bases and J shed 7 bases, with 21 bases lying between them. The DNA for the CDR3 is TGTGCCAGCAGCAGCAGGGGCCAGGGCGGTCAAGAGCAGTACTTC. This codes for CASSSRGQGGQEQYF. Supplemented by reference TRBV7-9 and TRBJ2-7, the full variable domain reads DTGVSQNPRHKITKRGQNVTFRCDPISEHNRLYWYRQTLGQGPEFLTYFQNEAQLEKSRLLSDRFSAERPKGSFSTLEIQRTEQGDSAMYLCASSSRGQGGQEQYFGPGTRLTVT.

In this sample, this clone turned up a few times. The V gene is TRBV4-3, the J gene TRBJ2-2; D tentatively reads TRBD1 or TRBD2 (5 bases each). Germline CDR1 is LGHNA and CDR2 is YSLEER. Deletions cut 2 bases from V and 1 base from J, with 11 bases between. The CDR3 is made up of 16 amino acids. CDR3 coding DNA: TGCGCCAGCAGCCAAACCGGGACCCAGAACACCGGGGAGCTGTTTTTT. Its translation is CASSQTGTQNTGELFF.

The chain employs TRBV27 and TRBJ1-1; 9 bases fit TRBD1. The V segment lost 5 bases and the J segment 4 bases; nucleotides outside the gene matches: 11. CDR1 is MNHEY, CDR2 SMNVEV, per germline (reference sequence). The CDR3 spans 16 residues. The CDR3 reads CASSVYLTGGFTEAFF. The CDR3 DNA reads as TGTGCCAGCAGTGTATACCTGACAGGGGGTTTCACTGAAGCTTTCTTT.

The chain is built from TRBV28 and TRBJ2-1; 7 nucleotides match TRBD2. This CDR3 has 14 amino acids. Germline CDR1 is MDHEN and CDR2 is SYDVKM. The V and J ends lost 4 bases and 10 bases, in that order; junction bases with no gene match: 10. CDR3 coding DNA: TGTGCCAGCAGTTCACCGGGAGGCTCGGGGGAGCAGTTCTTC. Protein product: CASSSPGGSGEQFF.

V gene TRBV29-1 combines with J gene TRBJ2-5; D remains ambiguous. CDR1 is SQVTM, CDR2 ANQGSEA, per germline. Trimming shortened V by 6 bases and J by 0 bases, and 14 bases separated the two germline ends. There are 14 residues in the CDR3. CDR3: CSVLPDMYQETQYF. The DNA of the CDR3 is TGCAGCGTCCTCCCAGACATGTACCAAGAGACCCAGTACTTC.

This chain connects TRBV11-3 to TRBJ2-7; 7 nucleotides line up with TRBD1. The DNA end is more similar to TRBJ2-1, so the J call may be wrong. The CDR3 has 13 residues. CDR1 and CDR2 (germline): SGHNT, YENEEA. In nucleotides, the CDR3 is TGTGCCAGCAGCGCCACAGGGGCGGTCGAGCAGTTCTTC. Encoded protein: CASSATGAVEQFF.

The V gene is TRBV25-1, the J gene TRBJ1-1; TRBD1 might be the D (6 bases). Trimming took off 4 bases at V and 3 bases at J, with 18 bases between the two ends. The germline gives CDR1 MGHDK, CDR2 SYGVNS. The CDR3 spans 16 residues. This chain's CDR3 is CASSAVGAQGDTEAFF. The CDR3 DNA reads TGTGCCAGCAGTGCGGTGGGGGCGCAGGGCGACACTGAAGCTTTCTTT.

This chain uses TRBV28 with TRBJ1-5, with D maybe TRBD1 (6 bases). The germline CDR1 and CDR2 sequences are MDHEN and SYDVKM. The V and J ends lost 4 bases and 2 bases respectively, with 18 bases between them. The CDR3 extends over 17 amino acids. The CDR3 protein is CASSSVTGKRGNQPQHF. The CDR3 nucleotides are TGTGCCAGCAGTTCCGTTACAGGGAAGAGAGGCAATCAGCCCCAGCATTTT.

The chain recombines TRBV19 with TRBJ2-2; D might be TRBD1 (5 bases). Trimming shortened V by 6 bases and J by 0 bases, and 11 bases separated the two germline ends. The CDR3 has 15 amino acids. Germline V lookup: CDR1 LNHDA, CDR2 SQIVND (reference sequence). DNA for the CDR3: TGTGCCAGTAGAACAGGTGGTGCGAACACCGGGGAGCTGTTTTTT. It is translated as CASRTGGANTGELFF.

This chain links TRBV4-1 with TRBJ2-7; D call uncertain. Germline assignment: CDR1 MGHRA and CDR2 YSYEKL. This CDR3 region has 14 residues. The V and J ends lost 4 bases and 4 bases respectively, with 14 bases between them. CDR3 sequence: CASSPDSYKYEQYF. CDR3 coding DNA: TGCGCCAGCAGCCCAGACTCCTACAAATACGAGCAGTACTTC.

This rearrangement joins TRBV25-1 to TRBJ2-3; 8 bases are a match to TRBD2. V was clipped by 2 bases and J by 4 bases; unmatched bases: 2. From germline, CDR1 is MGHDK and CDR2 SYGVNS. The CDR3 consists of 14 residues. CDR3 DNA sequence: TGTGCCAGCAGTGAAGCTAGCGGGCCAGATACGCAGTATTTT. As protein: CASSEASGPDTQYF.

The chain has TRBV28 and TRBJ1-2, with TRBD1 as a possible D gene (5 bases). The CDR3 is 13 amino acids. Per germline, CDR1 MDHEN and CDR2 SYDVKM. The V end lost 4 bases, the J end lost 4 bases, and 10 bases lay between the germline ends. CDR3 DNA sequence: TGTGCCAGCAGTTCCGGGACCCCCTATGGCTACACCTTC. As protein: CASSSGTPYGYTF.

The rearrangement joins TRBV6-5 to TRBJ2-7; the match to TRBD1 covers 7 bases. Germline V lookup: CDR1 MNHEY, CDR2 SVGAGI. V was clipped by 5 bases and J by 1 base; unmatched bases: 5. The CDR3 extends over 14 amino acids. The CDR3 is CASSRQGNSYEQYF. CDR3 nucleotide sequence: TGTGCCAGCAGTCGACAGGGTAATTCCTACGAGCAGTACTTC.

This clone was observed a few times. This chain joins TRBV19 and TRBJ1-2; 10 bases align to TRBD1. Germline values: CDR1 LNHDA, CDR2 SQIVND (reference sequence). CDR3 length: 18 residues. V trimming: 5 bases; J trimming: 4 bases; junction bases outside the gene matches: 16. The CDR3 bases are TGTGCCAGTAGTCGAGGGACAGGGGCTGTTACTCCCTTCTATGGCTACACCTTC. It yields the protein CASSRGTGAVTPFYGYTF. Full variable domain (outside the CDR3, taken from reference TRBV19 and TRBJ1-2): DGGITQSPKYLFRKEGQNVTLSCEQNLNHDAMYWYRQDPGQGLRLIYYSQIVNDFQKGDIAEGYSVSREKKESFPLTVTSAQKNPTAFYLCASSRGTGAVTPFYGYTFGSGTRLTVV.

This rearrangement joins TRBV21-1 to TRBJ1-2; no DNA check was done on the table's D call, TRBD1. TRBV21-1 is deemed a pseudogene. This CDR3 is 15 amino acids long. CDR3 region: CASSKELQGNYGYTF. The DNA for the CDR3 is TGTGCCAGCAGCAAAGAGCTTCAGGGTAACTATGGCTACACCTTC.

The chain employs TRBV28 and TRBJ2-7; D remains unclear. V dropped 2 bases and J dropped 8 bases, with 19 bases sitting between them. CDR3 size: 15 residues. Germline values: CDR1 MDHEN, CDR2 SYDVKM. The CDR3 region is CASSLEYGVGQQQYF. The CDR3 nucleotides read TGTGCCAGCAGTTTAGAATACGGTGTGGGTCAACAGCAGTACTTC.

In DNA form, the CDR3 reads TGTGCCAGCAGCCCGACAGGGAGTGGTCCCGGGGAGCTGTTTTTT. As protein: CASSPTGSGPGELFF. V gene TRBV11-3 combines with J gene TRBJ2-2, with 7 bases identical to TRBD1. V was clipped by 5 bases and J by 6 bases; unmatched bases: 9. This CDR3 has 15 residues. CDR1 SGHNT and CDR2 YENEEA come from the germline V gene.

The J gene is TRBJ2-1, the V gene TRBV9; a weak D match, TRBD2 (6 bases). This CDR3 has 17 amino acids. The V end lost 0 bases, the J end lost 4 bases, and 17 bases lay between the germline ends. The V gene's germline CDR1 is SGDLS and CDR2 YYNGEE. The CDR3 loop is CASSVAPPTRGYNEQFF. The CDR3 nucleotides are TGTGCCAGCAGCGTAGCCCCCCCGACTAGAGGGTACAATGAGCAGTTCTTC. The full variable domain, with the rest looked up from reference TRBV9 and TRBJ2-1, is DSGVTQTPKHLITATGQRVTLRCSPRSGDLSVYWYQQSLDQGLQFLIQYYNGEERAKGNILERFSAQQFPDLHSELNLSSLELGDSALYFCASSVAPPTRGYNEQFFGPGTRLTVL.

The gene calls are TRBV7-2 and TRBJ2-3; D remains unclear. V shed 1 base and J shed 6 bases, with 8 bases lying between them. The germline CDR1 and CDR2 sequences are SGHTA and FQGNSA. The CDR3 has 13 residues. The CDR3 DNA is TGTGCCAGCAGCTTAGGGATCGGCGATACGCAGTATTTT. Protein sequence: CASSLGIGDTQYF.

This clone was detected only a few times. The chain recombines TRBV4-3 with TRBJ2-2; D possibly corresponds to TRBD2 (5 bases). Germline V gene lookup returns CDR1 LGHNA and CDR2 YSLEER. There are 15 residues in the CDR3. Trimming stripped 1 base from V and 1 base from J, with 7 bases between. For the CDR3, the DNA is TGCGCCAGCAGCCAAGTAAGCGGGAACACCGGGGAGCTGTTTTTT. Translated: CASSQVSGNTGELFF.

The gene calls are TRBV28 and TRBJ2-7, with D hard to call. The CDR3 has 13 residues. V dropped 3 bases and J dropped 4 bases, with 10 bases sitting between them. Germline V lookup: CDR1 MDHEN, CDR2 SYDVKM. The CDR3, as DNA: TGTGCCAGCAGTTTCGGCGAGAGGTACGAGCAGTACTTC. It yields the protein CASSFGERYEQYF.

The chain is built from TRBV9 and TRBJ2-2; the D gene is possibly TRBD2 (7 bases). CDR3 length: 16 amino acids. V lost 0 bases, J lost 7 bases, and 16 bases lay in between. The germline CDR1 and CDR2 sequences are SGDLS and YYNGEE. Here the CDR3 DNA reads TGTGCCAGCAGCGTAGCTACTTCGGGGGGCTACGGGGAGCTGTTTTTT. Translation gives CASSVATSGGYGELFF. Variable domain in full (rest from reference TRBV9 and TRBJ2-2): DSGVTQTPKHLITATGQRVTLRCSPRSGDLSVYWYQQSLDQGLQFLIQYYNGEERAKGNILERFSAQQFPDLHSELNLSSLELGDSALYFCASSVATSGGYGELFFGEGSRLTVL.

This clone was observed once. V usage is TRBV10-2 and J usage is TRBJ2-1; unclear D gene. Trimming shortened V by 7 bases and J by 5 bases, and 12 bases separated the two germline ends. CDR3 length equals 13 residues. Germline V gene sequence: CDR1 WSHSY, CDR2 SAAADI. CDR3 coding DNA: TGCGCCAGCACCCCAGACCTAGACAATGAGCAGTTCTTC. Its translation is CASTPDLDNEQFF.

The chain recombines TRBV28 with TRBJ2-7; D is ambiguous. V shed 4 bases and J shed 3 bases, with 4 bases lying between them. CDR1 is MDHEN and CDR2 is SYDVKM in the germline V gene. The CDR3 consists of 11 residues. The CDR3 DNA reads as TGTGCCAGCAGTTCACGCTACGAGCAGTACTTC. This translates into CASSSRYEQYF.

The CDR3 loop reads CASSVALLAGGGDEQFF. CDR3 DNA: TGTGCCAGCAGCGTAGCCCTCCTAGCGGGAGGGGGGGATGAGCAGTTCTTC. This rearrangement joins TRBV9 to TRBJ2-1; 12 bases line up with TRBD2. Looked up from germline, CDR1 is SGDLS and CDR2 is YYNGEE. The CDR3 has 17 amino acids. The V gene end was trimmed by 0 bases and the J gene end by 8 bases; junction bases not matched to a gene: 9. The complete variable domain, with remaining parts taken from reference TRBV9 and TRBJ2-1, reads DSGVTQTPKHLITATGQRVTLRCSPRSGDLSVYWYQQSLDQGLQFLIQYYNGEERAKGNILERFSAQQFPDLHSELNLSSLELGDSALYFCASSVALLAGGGDEQFFGPGTRLTVL.